This T cell receptor (beta chain) was identified during a study of blood T cell repertoires in COVID-19. Study details: From T cells, B-cell-depleted T cells, or PBMCs came the material, which was cDNA or gDNA.

The recovered donors of Cohort 3 showed two negative PCRs, clearance, or symptom resolution. In the original workflow: Estimation of nucleated cell counts relied on the amplification of reference gene primers. The method was immunoSEQ multiplex PCR; TCRdb's version includes in-frame clones alone and lacks a portion of them. The V and J calls and clone size come from that table; D and trimming were worked out from the DNA. This sample yields 150,000 to 200,000 clones, of which roughly 88% are seen a single time; roughly 15% belongs to the top ten. Sequenced sample: PBMCs or T cells enriched from blood (not recorded which). This receptor was taken from a man aged 45-60 years who had recovered from COVID-19.

The DNA for the CDR3 is TGTGCCAGCAGAGGGACAGTCGGAAACACCATATATTTT. Its translation is CASRGTVGNTIYF. The rearrangement links TRBV9 to TRBJ1-3, with 7 bases matching TRBD1. CDR1 SGDLS and CDR2 YYNGEE come from the germline V gene. The CDR3 consists of 13 residues. V trimming: 5 bases; J trimming: 4 bases; junction bases outside the gene matches: 3.